The TCR beta chain under discussion was sequenced for a study of T cell clonality in common variable immunodeficiency. Study-wide results and limits: Patient heterogeneity in the CVID cohort limited correlations between repertoire features and clinical complications.

Produced via immunoSEQ multiplex PCR; TCRdb's table is partial and in-frame only. Sampling found 25,000 to 35,000 clones, none seen once. This clone was seen ten or more times. Its target is not known. Read sequence stops 3 residues before the CDR3 end, and the germline J gene provides the missing end. The V gene end was trimmed by 3 bases and the J gene end by 1 base; junction bases not matched to a gene: 2. The CDR3 runs 13 residues. Germline CDR1 DFQATT, CDR2 SNEGSKA (reference sequence). Specimen: peripheral blood mononuclear cells. This receptor was taken from a person aged 18 to 70 in good health. The rearrangement joins TRBV20-1 to TRBJ1-1; 7 nucleotides agree with TRBD1. The CDR3 loop is CSASGQENTEAFF. CDR3 DNA, as far as it was read: TGCAGTGCTAGTGGACAGGAGAACACTGAA.